Listed here are 10 T cell receptor beta chains from one sample, sequenced in a study of T cell changes during pregnancy in multiple sclerosis. The repertoire was sequenced with immunoSEQ multiplex PCR; TCRdb's copy has only in-frame clones and lacks some. This repertoire shows fewer than 40,000 clones, roughly nine tenths found once; its top ten account for around 12%. The sample consisted of CD8+ T cells from peripheral blood mononuclear cells, taken in the first trimester of pregnancy. The receptors were gathered from a female donor with multiple sclerosis, enrolled in a pregnancy study.

CDR3 amino acids: CASSGAGLGEQYF. The CDR3 coding sequence is TGTGCCAGCAGTGGAGCGGGTCTTGGCGAGCAGTACTTC. This sequence joins TRBV25-1 and TRBJ2-7; tentatively, D is TRBD2 (6 bases). The length of the CDR3 is 13 residues. Germline assignment: CDR1 MGHDK and CDR2 SYGVNS. The germline V and J ends were trimmed by 4 bases and 6 bases, with 13 bases remaining between them.

The rearrangement links TRBV4-2 to TRBJ2-1; perhaps TRBD1 as D (7 bases). CDR1 LGHNA and CDR2 YNFKEQ come from the germline V gene. The CDR3 runs 16 residues. The V and J ends lost 3 bases and 9 bases respectively, with 21 bases between them. The CDR3 bases are TGTGCCAGCAGCCAGGAGGGGGCTATTCGCTCCCTTGAGCAGTTCTTC. Encoded protein: CASSQEGAIRSLEQFF.

This clone appeared once. The chain combines TRBV27 with TRBJ1-1; 7 nucleotides agree with TRBD1. The germline V gene encodes CDR1 MNHEY and CDR2 SMNVEV (reference sequence). The V segment lost 8 bases and the J segment 7 bases; nucleotides outside the gene matches: 7. The CDR3 is 12 amino acids. The CDR3 region has the DNA TGTGCCAGCCGGACCGGGGACAGTGAAGCTTTCTTT. It translates to CASRTGDSEAFF.

J is TRBJ1-4 and V is TRBV9; D is unclear. There are 13 residues in the CDR3. The germline gives CDR1 SGDLS, CDR2 YYNGEE. V shed 1 base and J shed 4 bases, with 5 bases lying between them. The chain's CDR3 is CASSVSGNEKLFF. The CDR3 nucleotides read TGTGCCAGCAGCGTATCCGGTAATGAAAAACTGTTTTTT.

This clone was seen more than once but under ten times. V usage is TRBV6-1 and J usage is TRBJ1-4, with 9 bases fitting TRBD1. The J segment lost 6 bases and the V segment lost 6 bases, leaving 5 bases of the junction unmatched. The CDR3 extends over 14 amino acids. Germline V CDR1 and CDR2: MNHNS, SASEGT. CDR3 nucleotides: TGTGCCAGCAGAACCGGGACAGGGCATGAAAAACTGTTTTTT. Translated, it gives CASRTGTGHEKLFF.

The J gene is TRBJ2-3, the V gene TRBV9; 7 bases line up with TRBD2. Germline-derived CDR1 and CDR2 are SGDLS and YYNGEE. The CDR3 contains 15 residues. V lost 3 bases, J lost 0 bases, and 4 bases stayed unmatched. The chain's CDR3 is CASSASGTSTDTQYF. Written as DNA, the CDR3 is TGTGCCAGCAGCGCGAGCGGGACTAGCACAGATACGCAGTATTTT.

The gene calls are TRBV28 and TRBJ2-1, with TRBD2 matching 14 bases. This CDR3 has 15 residues. The J segment lost 8 bases and the V segment lost 6 bases, leaving 6 bases of the junction unmatched. Germline V gene lookup returns CDR1 MDHEN and CDR2 SYDVKM. CDR3 nucleotides: TGTGCCAGCAGGCAGACTAGCGGGAGGGTCTATGAGCAGTTCTTC. Encoded protein: CASRQTSGRVYEQFF.

J is TRBJ2-7 and V is TRBV7-9; 7 positions match TRBD2. The CDR3 has 16 amino acids. CDR1 and CDR2 from the germline V gene are SEHNR and FQNEAQ (reference sequence). Germline trimming cut 4 bases from V and 3 bases from J; bases unmatched to any gene: 12. The CDR3 sequence is CASSYVAGLSGYEQYF. The CDR3 region has the DNA TGTGCCAGCAGCTACGTAGCGGGCCTAAGTGGCTACGAGCAGTACTTC.

The chain has TRBV1 and TRBJ2-7; the table's D call of TRBD2 was not tested on the DNA. TRBV1 corresponds to a pseudogene. The CDR3 sequence is 18 residues long. CDR3 amino acids: CTSSQDRSRLGLSSEQYF. The CDR3, as DNA: TGCACCAGCAGCCAAGATCGTAGCCGGCTCGGTTTGTCGAGCGAGCAGTACTTC.

The chain couples TRBV28 to TRBJ1-6; TRBD1 matches at 9 bases. Germline loops: CDR1 MDHEN, CDR2 SYDVKM. There are 15 residues in the CDR3. V lost 4 bases, J lost 7 bases, and 5 bases stayed unmatched. CDR3 amino acids: CASSSLDRGNSPLHF. CDR3 bases: TGTGCCAGCAGTTCCCTCGACAGGGGGAATTCACCCCTCCACTTT.